This TCR beta chain was recovered during a study of blood T cell repertoires in COVID-19. Study summary: COVID-19 samples collected from the United States, Italy and Spain covered acute and convalescent phases. PBMCs, B-cell-depleted T cells, or T cells were the source of the cDNA or gDNA that made up the material.

From germline, CDR1 is MNHEY and CDR2 SMNVEV (reference sequence). Losses at the gene ends were 3 bases for V and 0 bases for J; bases not matched to a gene: 3. This CDR3 has 15 residues. Seattle patient enrollment occurred during active infection, with longitudinal follow-up thereafter. Authors' processing steps: Cell counts per sample came from amplifying reference gene primers. Profiled with immunoSEQ multiplex PCR; TCRdb holds only in-frame clones, not every one. V, J and clone size derive from that table, while D and trimming were established from the DNA sequence. The table has 100,000 to 150,000 clones, over 85% seen once.

The origin of this receptor is a man between 60 and 70 years old with COVID-19, enrolled during active disease. The chain has TRBV27 and TRBJ2-3, with 7 nucleotides matching TRBD1. Sequencing input: peripheral blood. In nucleotides, the CDR3 is TGTGCCAGCAGTTTCCGGGACAGTAGCACAGATACGCAGTATTTT. Protein product: CASSFRDSSTDTQYF.